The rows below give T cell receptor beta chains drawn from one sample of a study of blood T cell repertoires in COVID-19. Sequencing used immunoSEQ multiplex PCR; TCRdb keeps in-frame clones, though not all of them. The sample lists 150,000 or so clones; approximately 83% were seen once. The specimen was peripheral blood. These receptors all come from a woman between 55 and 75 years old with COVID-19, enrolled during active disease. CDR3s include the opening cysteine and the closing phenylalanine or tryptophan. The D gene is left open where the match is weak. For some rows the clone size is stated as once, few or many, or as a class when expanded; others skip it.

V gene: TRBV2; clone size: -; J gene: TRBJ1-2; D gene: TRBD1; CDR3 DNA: TGTGCCAAACCGACAGGGAACTATGGCTACACCTTC; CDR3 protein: CAKPTGNYGYTF
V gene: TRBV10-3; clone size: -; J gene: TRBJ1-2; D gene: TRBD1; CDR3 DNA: TGTGCCATCGCCGGACAGGGAGGGGAGAGTGGCTACACCTTC; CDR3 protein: CAIAGQGGESGYTF
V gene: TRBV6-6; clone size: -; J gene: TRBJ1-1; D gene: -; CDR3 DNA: TGTGCCAGCAGTTACCCGGGGTCGAACACTGAAGCTTTCTTT; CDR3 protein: CASSYPGSNTEAFF
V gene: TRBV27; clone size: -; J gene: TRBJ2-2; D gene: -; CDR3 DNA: TGTGCCAGCAGTTTATTTCAGGGGGCGGGAGTAGGGACGAACACCGGGGAGCTGTTTTTT; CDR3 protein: CASSLFQGAGVGTNTGELFF
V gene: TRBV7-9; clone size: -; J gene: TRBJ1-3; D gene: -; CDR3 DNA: TGTGCCAGCAGCCAAGGGAGCTCTGGAAACACCATATATTTT; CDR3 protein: CASSQGSSGNTIYF
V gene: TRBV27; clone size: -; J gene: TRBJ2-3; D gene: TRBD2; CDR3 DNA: TGTGCCAGCGTAATAGCGGGGGGGCCCAGCACAGATACGCAGTATTTT; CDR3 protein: CASVIAGGPSTDTQYF
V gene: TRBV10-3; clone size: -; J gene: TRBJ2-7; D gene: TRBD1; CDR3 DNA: TGTGCCACCTGGACAGGGGGTCTCTACGAGCAGTACTTC; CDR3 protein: CATWTGGLYEQYF
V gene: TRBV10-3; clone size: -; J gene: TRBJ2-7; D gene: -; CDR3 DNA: TGTGCCATCAGAGGGGGACGGAGCTACGAGCAGTACTTC; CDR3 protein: CAIRGGRSYEQYF
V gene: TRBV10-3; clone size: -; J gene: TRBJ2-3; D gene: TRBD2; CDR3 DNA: TGTGCCATCCACAAGGCGGGGGGGGACACAGATACGCAGTATTTT; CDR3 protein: CAIHKAGGDTDTQYF
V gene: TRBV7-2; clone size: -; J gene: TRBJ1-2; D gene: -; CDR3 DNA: TGTGCCAGCAGCTTTCAGCCCGGAGGGCCTCTCTATGGCTACACCTTC; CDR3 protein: CASSFQPGGPLYGYTF
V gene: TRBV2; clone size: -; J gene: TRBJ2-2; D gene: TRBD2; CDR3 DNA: TGTGCCAGCAGTGAAGTCGGTAGCGGGGGCCTGGGGACCGGGGAGCTGTTTTTT; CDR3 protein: CASSEVGSGGLGTGELFF
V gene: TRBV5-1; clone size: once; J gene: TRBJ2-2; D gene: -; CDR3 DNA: TGCGCCAGCAATTCGGGAGCAGCGGAGACCGGGGAGCTGTTTTTT; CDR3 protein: CASNSGAAETGELFF
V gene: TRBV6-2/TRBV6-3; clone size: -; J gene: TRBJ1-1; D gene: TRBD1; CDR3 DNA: TGTGCCAGCAGTCCGTGGACAGGTGAGGCTTTCTTT; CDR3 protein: CASSPWTGEAFF
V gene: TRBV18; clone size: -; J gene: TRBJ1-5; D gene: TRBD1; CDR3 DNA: TGTGCCAGCTCAACGACGATAGCGAGGGGGCTAGCGGGGCCCCAGCATTTT; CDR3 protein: CASSTTIARGLAGPQHF
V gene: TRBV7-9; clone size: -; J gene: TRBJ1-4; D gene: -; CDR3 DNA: TGTGCCAGCAGCTTAGGTATAGGAGTTAATGAAAAACTGTTTTTT; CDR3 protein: CASSLGIGVNEKLFF
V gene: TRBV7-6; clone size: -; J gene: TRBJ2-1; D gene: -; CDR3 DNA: TGTGCCAGCAGCTTAGGATCTGGCGGCCCTTACAATGAGCAGTTCTTC; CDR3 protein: CASSLGSGGPYNEQFF
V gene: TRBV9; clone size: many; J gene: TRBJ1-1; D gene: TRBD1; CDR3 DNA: TGTGCCAGCAGCCCTTCCCCGGACAGGGACACTGAAGCTTTCTTT; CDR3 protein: CASSPSPDRDTEAFF
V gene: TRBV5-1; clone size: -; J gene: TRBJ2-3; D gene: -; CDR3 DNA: TGCGCCAGCAGCTTGGGACAGTCTAGCACAGATACGCAGTATTTT; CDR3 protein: CASSLGQSSTDTQYF
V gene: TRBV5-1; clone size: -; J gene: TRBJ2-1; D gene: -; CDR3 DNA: TGCGCCAGCAGCTCCCGTCCAGCGGGTAGCTCCTACAATGAGCAGTTCTTC; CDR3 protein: CASSSRPAGSSYNEQFF
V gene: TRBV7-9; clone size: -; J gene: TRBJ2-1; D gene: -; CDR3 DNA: TGTGCCAGCAGCTTAGAAAGTCCGGGAAATGGGTATGAGCAGTTCTTC; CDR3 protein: CASSLESPGNGYEQFF
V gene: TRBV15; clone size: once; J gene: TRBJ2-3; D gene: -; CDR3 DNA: TGTGCCACCAGCAGAGGGGGGGATAGCGGTGGCACAGATACGCAGTATTTT; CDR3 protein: CATSRGGDSGGTDTQYF
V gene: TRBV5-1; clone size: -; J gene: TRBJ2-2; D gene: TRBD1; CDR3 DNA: TGCGCCAGCAGCCTGGAGGGGACAGGGGACGCGAGGAGCGGGGAGCTGTTTTTT; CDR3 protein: CASSLEGTGDARSGELFF
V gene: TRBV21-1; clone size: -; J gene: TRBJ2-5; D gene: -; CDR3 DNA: TGTGCCAGCAGCAAGGGAGCGGGGGCCCAAGAGACCCAGTACTTC; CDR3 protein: CASSKGAGAQETQYF
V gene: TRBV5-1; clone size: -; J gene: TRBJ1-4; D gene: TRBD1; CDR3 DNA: TGCGCCAGCAGTCCCGGGACAGGGGGTGAAAAACTGTTTTTT; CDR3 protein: CASSPGTGGEKLFF
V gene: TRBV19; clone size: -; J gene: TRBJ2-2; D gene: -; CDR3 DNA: TGTGCCAGTAGTATCCGGGGGTTGGGTTATACCGGGGAGCTGTTTTTT; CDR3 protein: CASSIRGLGYTGELFF
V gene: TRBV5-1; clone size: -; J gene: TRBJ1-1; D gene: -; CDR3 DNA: TGCGCCAGCAGCTTGGATGGGGGCATGAACACTGAAGCTTTCTTT; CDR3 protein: CASSLDGGMNTEAFF
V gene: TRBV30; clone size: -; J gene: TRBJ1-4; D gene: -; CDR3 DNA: TGTGCCTGGAGTGTAGACCGGGACATAAATGAAAAACTGTTTTTT; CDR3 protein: CAWSVDRDINEKLFF
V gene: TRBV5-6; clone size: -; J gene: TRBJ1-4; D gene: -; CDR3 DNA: TGTGCCAGCAGCAATTGGGGGCGGGCGTCAACTAATGAAAAACTGTTTTTT; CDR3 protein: CASSNWGRASTNEKLFF
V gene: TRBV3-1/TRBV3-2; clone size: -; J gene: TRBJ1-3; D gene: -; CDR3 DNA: TGTGCCAGCAGCGCGCAGGCGGGGGCGAGTGGAAACACCATATATTTT; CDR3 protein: CASSAQAGASGNTIYF
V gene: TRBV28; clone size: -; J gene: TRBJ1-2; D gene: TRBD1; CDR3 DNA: TGTGCCAGCAGGTCGCGGGACAGCTCCTCTAACTATGGCTACACCTTC; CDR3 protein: CASRSRDSSSNYGYTF
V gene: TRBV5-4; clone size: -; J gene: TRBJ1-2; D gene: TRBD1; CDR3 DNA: TGTGCCAGCAGCCCCGGACAGGGGGCCTATGGCTACACCTTC; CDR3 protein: CASSPGQGAYGYTF
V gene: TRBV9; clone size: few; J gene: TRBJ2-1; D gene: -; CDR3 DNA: TGTGCCAGCAGCGTAGATAGCGTTACCTACAATGAGCAGTTCTTC; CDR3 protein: CASSVDSVTYNEQFF
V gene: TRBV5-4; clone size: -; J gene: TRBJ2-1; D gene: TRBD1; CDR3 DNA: TGTGCCAGCTGGGACAGGGTTTTGGGTGAGCAGTTCTTC; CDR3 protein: CASWDRVLGEQFF
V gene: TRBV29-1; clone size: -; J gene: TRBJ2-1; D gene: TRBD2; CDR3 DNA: TGCAGCGTTGAACTAGCGGGGTCAAACAATGAGCAGTTCTTC; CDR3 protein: CSVELAGSNNEQFF